Given below is one T cell receptor beta chain in context. Its antigen is not yet known. The record has no base qualities; no much larger clone is one base away. The time point label, as the study defines it: persistent/refractory GD, antithyroid drugs over 5 years with positive TRAb. For both TCR sequencing and RNA sequencing, RNA was extracted from PBMCs using TRIzol. The diagnosis of Graves' disease followed American Thyroid Association guidelines. Recruitment of patients was carried out at an endocrinology department in Xi'an, China. Each patient gave roughly 8.4 milliliters of peripheral blood, collected in an EDTA anticoagulant tube. Ficoll Paque Plus density gradient separation was used to isolate PBMCs, and no additional T cell sorting was done. An Agilent 2100 Bioanalyzer and agarose gel were used to check RNA quality, while a NanoDrop 2000 measured RNA concentration. The sample originates from a study of regulatory T cells in long-lasting Graves disease (TCRdb year 2021). Context from the whole study: Persistent Graves' disease was defined as persistently positive TSH receptor autoantibodies together with antithyroid drug treatment for over 5 years. A total of roughly 35 samples were covered by TCR sequencing, comprising approximately 13 persistent and approximately 20 newly diagnosed Graves' disease patients. In the clinical cohort, patients with persistent Graves' disease had used antithyroid drugs for an average of about 9.4 years. This study used TCR sequencing and RNA sequencing of peripheral blood to compare persistent Graves' disease patients against newly diagnosed Graves' disease patients. The study was conducted in China and was registered as a clinical trial.

Summary of the overall study and its limitations: Patients with persistent disease shared more public clonotypes (approximately 2,500) than newly diagnosed patients did (approximately 990). As a limitation, the authors acknowledged that the small sample size may reduce accuracy. Peripheral blood alone was examined, since thyroid tissue, which constituted the primary lesion, could not be accessed. Sequencing and analysis were restricted to the TCR beta chain. Compared with newly diagnosed patients, patients with persistent Graves' disease had lower TCR Shannon entropy and fewer highly expanded clones, which suggests clonal expansion. TRBV28, TRBJ1-2 and TRBJ2-5 were preferentially used in persistent disease, while TRBV20-1 and TRBJ2-1 were favored in newly diagnosed disease.

Taken from the germline V gene (reference sequence), the CDR1 and CDR2 loops are MNHEY and SMNVEV. Deletion took 5 bases off V and 0 bases off J, with a span of 14 bases between the germline ends. From the cysteine up to the phenylalanine, the CDR3 has a length of 15 residues. Only the CDR3 region is kept as DNA, spanning 45 bases read in frame from base 1. Libraries were made using multiplex PCR. The data were produced on an Illumina HiSeq 4000. CDR3 regions were amplified by Arm-PCR with iRepertoire HTBI primers to construct TCR beta libraries. PCR products were gel purified before sequencing. The source study handled its data this way. Gene usage analysis of CDR3 amino acid clonotypes relied on the approximately 62 TRBV and 13 to 15 TRBJ segments identified across samples. COPE and FqMerger were used to merge filtered high-quality paired reads into contigs. BLAST was used to align contigs to IMGT TRBV, TRBD and TRBJ reference genes, and CDR3 was defined according to IMGT. Any clonotype with a frequency above 0.1% was classified as a highly expanded clone. Repertoire diversity was measured by Shannon entropy, and V-J evenness by the Gini coefficient. Public clonotypes were defined as clonotypes shared by more than one individual. TCRdb passed the public sequencing reads through fastp at Q25 and MiXCR, retaining productive beta sequences. Every CDR3 protein is listed once, alongside the most common genes and DNA of its rows. TCRdb's processing, not the authors' own work, is the source of the V and J calls. The sample yields 400,000 or so distinct CDR3 sequences; 20% to 30% were counted once. Clones ranked in the top ten supply around 24% of the sample.

Rearrangement joined TRBV27 to TRBJ2-7; TRBD2 is a weak D gene call, 6 bases matching. The origin of this receptor is a female donor with Graves disease. The starting material was peripheral blood mononuclear cells (PBMCs), obtained when the disease was refractory, from a patient treated with antithyroid drugs. This receptor has the CDR3 CASSPGLGTSYEQYF. The bases read TGTGCCAGCAGTCCGGGACTTGGTACCTCCTACGAGCAGTACTTC.